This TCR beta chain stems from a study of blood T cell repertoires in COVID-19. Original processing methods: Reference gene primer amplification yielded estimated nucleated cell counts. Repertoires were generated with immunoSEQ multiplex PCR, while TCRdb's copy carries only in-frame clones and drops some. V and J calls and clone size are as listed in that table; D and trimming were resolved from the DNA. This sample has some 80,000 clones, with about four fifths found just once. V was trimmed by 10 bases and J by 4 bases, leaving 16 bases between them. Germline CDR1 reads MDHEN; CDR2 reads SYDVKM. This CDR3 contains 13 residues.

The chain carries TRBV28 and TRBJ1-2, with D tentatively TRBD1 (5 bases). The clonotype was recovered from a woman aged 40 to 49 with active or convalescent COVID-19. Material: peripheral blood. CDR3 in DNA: TGTGCCACCCAAGGATCGACAGTCTATGGCTACACCTTC. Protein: CATQGSTVYGYTF.